These 32 T cell receptor beta chains were all obtained from the same sample, sequenced in a study of blood T cell repertoires in COVID-19. The method was immunoSEQ multiplex PCR; TCRdb's version includes in-frame clones alone and lacks a portion of them. The sample lists 200,000 to 250,000 clones; 65% to 90% were seen once. What was sequenced was peripheral blood. The receptors stem from a woman aged 50 to 60 with acute or convalescent COVID-19.

The V call is TRBV30, the J call TRBJ2-3; 8 bases are shared with TRBD2. The CDR3 contains 16 residues. From germline, CDR1 is GTSNPN and CDR2 SVGIG (reference sequence). V lost 5 bases and J lost 3; bases outside the gene matches: 13. The CDR3, as DNA: TGTGCCTGGTGTAAGCCGGTGGCGGGAGGAACAGATACGCAGTATTTT. Translating it yields CAWCKPVAGGTDTQYF.

This rearrangement joins TRBV28 to TRBJ1-2, with TRBD1 as a possible D gene (6 bases). CDR3 length: 13 residues. Looked up from germline, CDR1 is MDHEN and CDR2 is SYDVKM. V was pared by 7 bases and J by 0 bases, with 9 bases between. The CDR3 loop is CASIGGTNYGYTF. The CDR3, as DNA: TGTGCCAGCATAGGGGGAACTAACTATGGCTACACCTTC.

The CDR3 is CASSERLAGIYEQFF. The CDR3 nucleotides read TGCGCCAGCAGTGAACGGCTAGCGGGAATTTATGAGCAGTTCTTC. The rearrangement joins TRBV10-2 to TRBJ2-1; 9 nucleotides align to TRBD2. CDR3 size: 15 residues. CDR1 and CDR2 from the germline V gene are WSHSY and SAAADI. J gave up 8 bases and V 3 bases, and 8 bases lay outside the gene matches.

The V and J genes are TRBV30 and TRBJ2-5, with D perhaps matching TRBD2 (5 bases). Looked up from germline, CDR1 is GTSNPN and CDR2 is SVGIG (reference sequence). The CDR3 sequence is 13 residues long. With 4 bases removed from V and 1 base from J, the gap between germline ends came to 10 bases. In DNA, the CDR3 is TGTGCCTGGACTCGGAGCGGCCAAGAGACCCAGTACTTC. It codes for CAWTRSGQETQYF.

The gene calls are TRBV28 and TRBJ1-6, with D unclear. The CDR3 totals 14 residues. Germline values: CDR1 MDHEN, CDR2 SYDVKM. V was pared by 6 bases and J by 7 bases, with 13 bases between. The CDR3, as DNA: TGTGCCAGCAGCCCGTGGGCAGCAAATTCACCCCTCCACTTT. Amino acid sequence: CASSPWAANSPLHF.

The gene calls are TRBV5-6 and TRBJ2-7; 9 nucleotides agree with TRBD1. The germline V gene has CDR1 SGHDT and CDR2 YYEEEE. V lost 4 bases to trimming and J lost 3 bases; unmatched junction nucleotides: 8. This CDR3 is built from 15 residues. In DNA form, the CDR3 reads TGTGCCAGCAGCCCCCAGGGGACAGGGAACTACGAGCAGTACTTC. This encodes CASSPQGTGNYEQYF. The full variable domain, its missing parts supplied by reference TRBV5-6 and TRBJ2-7, is DAGVTQSPTHLIKTRGQQVTLRCSPKSGHDTVSWYQQALGQGPQFIFQYYEEEERQRGNFPDRFSGHQFPNYSSELNVNALLLGDSALYLCASSPQGTGNYEQYFGPGTRLTVT.

V gene TRBV7-2 combines with J gene TRBJ1-3; tentative D call: TRBD1 (5 bases). Per germline, CDR1 SGHTA and CDR2 FQGNSA. The V end lost 6 bases, the J end lost 0 bases, and 12 bases lay between the germline ends. This CDR3 contains 15 residues. The DNA for the CDR3 is TGTGCCAGCAGACCAGGGATGTTCTCTGGAAACACCATATATTTT. Translated, it gives CASRPGMFSGNTIYF.

This clone appeared a few times. Other nucleotide sequences in the sample specify the same CDR3. The chain has TRBV7-2 and TRBJ2-5, with 11 bases lining up with TRBD1. V lost 5 bases and J lost 2; bases outside the gene matches: 4. The germline gives CDR1 SGHTA, CDR2 FQGNSA. The CDR3 has 15 residues. CDR3 protein: CASSPDRGLQETQYF. The CDR3 DNA sequence: TGTGCCAGCAGCCCGGACAGGGGGCTTCAAGAGACCCAGTACTTC.

The chain uses TRBV24-1 and TRBJ2-3, with D possibly being TRBD1 (7 bases). V was trimmed by 1 base and J by 4 bases, leaving 14 bases between them. Germline V gene data show CDR1 as KGHDR and CDR2 as SFDVKD. The length of the CDR3 is 16 residues. The CDR3 spells CATSDFGTAGPDTQYF. CDR3 nucleotide sequence: TGTGCCACCAGTGATTTCGGGACAGCGGGCCCAGATACGCAGTATTTT.

The V gene is TRBV7-9, the J gene TRBJ2-7, with 16 bases identical to TRBD2. Per germline, CDR1 SEHNR and CDR2 FQNEAQ (reference sequence). The J segment lost 7 bases and the V segment lost 5 bases, leaving 8 bases of the junction unmatched. The CDR3 is 16 residues long. This CDR3 is CASSQSAGLAGGEQYF. The CDR3 DNA follows: TGTGCCAGCAGCCAATCCGCGGGACTAGCGGGGGGGGAGCAGTACTTC.

The chain couples TRBV4-1 to TRBJ1-3; TRBD1 is a possible D gene (6 bases). CDR1 and CDR2 (germline): MGHRA, YSYEKL. The CDR3 has 16 residues. Trimming removed 2 bases at V and 4 bases at J, with 15 bases between. For the CDR3, the DNA is TGCGCCAGCAGCCAATTAAATACAGGGTTCGGAAACACCATATATTTT. Translation: CASSQLNTGFGNTIYF.

V is TRBV2 and J is TRBJ1-5; possible D gene TRBD1, 6 bases. Germline-derived CDR1 and CDR2 are SNHLY and FYNNEI. This CDR3 has 16 residues. V lost 8 bases to trimming and J lost 4 bases, with 21 bases between them. Here the CDR3 DNA reads TGTGCCAGCGGGGGGGGGCCTAGTAGCGGGAATCAGCCCCAGCATTTT. It is translated as CASGGGPSSGNQPQHF.

This clone was found once. V usage is TRBV21-1 and J usage is TRBJ2-5; the D call in the table, TRBD1, was not verified against the DNA. TRBV21-1 is assigned pseudogene status. CDR3 size: 16 residues. The CDR3 DNA follows: TGTGCCAGCAGCTCCTTAGGACAGGCCCCGGGGGAGACCCAGTACTTC. It translates to CASSSLGQAPGETQYF.

The sample holds a few counts of this clone. The chain is built from TRBV18 and TRBJ2-7, with D unresolved. Per the germline V gene, CDR1 is KGHSH and CDR2 is LQKENI. CDR3 length equals 12 residues. The V gene lost 5 bases and the J gene lost 5 bases, with 10 bases spanning the gap. CDR3 DNA: TGTGCCAGCTCATCCCTGGGCCACGAGCAGTACTTC. It translates to CASSSLGHEQYF.

This clone turned up a few times. The chain uses TRBV21-1 and TRBJ1-5; the table's D call TRBD1 went unverified against the DNA. TRBV21-1 is termed a pseudogene. The CDR3 totals 14 residues. CDR3 in amino acids: CASSKEGQCQPQHF. CDR3 nucleotide sequence: TGTGCCAGCAGCAAAGAGGGGCAGTGCCAGCCCCAGCATTTT.

V gene TRBV5-5 combines with J gene TRBJ2-1; no definite D call. V was cut by 0 bases and J by 8 bases, with 12 bases left in between. The CDR3 covers 14 residues. CDR1 and CDR2 (germline): SGHKS, YYEKEE (reference sequence). The DNA of the CDR3 is TGTGCCAGCAGCTTGGTTTTCGGGTCGGATGAGCAGTTCTTC. Its translation: CASSLVFGSDEQFF.

This clone was picked up a small number of times. Other DNA sequences in the sample encode the same CDR3. The chain links TRBV28 to TRBJ1-2, with D tentatively TRBD1 (5 bases). The CDR3 sequence is 12 residues long. Between the trimmed V and J ends, which lost 3 bases and 4 bases, there was a span of 6 bases. Germline V gives CDR1 MDHEN, CDR2 SYDVKM. CDR3 DNA: TGTGCCAGCAGTTTGGACACCTATGGCTACACCTTC. This encodes CASSLDTYGYTF.

The rearrangement uses TRBV7-2 and TRBJ2-1; unclear D gene. V lost 6 bases and J 7 bases, leaving 7 bases between the germline ends. The CDR3 totals 11 residues. CDR1 and CDR2 (germline): SGHTA, FQGNSA. The CDR3: CASRFSNEQFF. The CDR3 DNA reads TGTGCCAGCAGGTTTTCTAATGAGCAGTTCTTC.

The chain joins TRBV7-9 to TRBJ1-1; D is perhaps TRBD1 (5 bases). Trimming shortened V by 2 bases and J by 6 bases, and 7 bases separated the two germline ends. CDR1 and CDR2 (germline): SEHNR, FQNEAQ (reference sequence). This CDR3 contains 12 residues. The CDR3 region is CASSLRGAEAFF. The CDR3 DNA follows: TGTGCCAGCAGCTTACGGGGGGCTGAAGCTTTCTTT.

The chain couples TRBV10-3 to TRBJ2-1; 8 nucleotides line up with TRBD2. The ends lost 10 bases at V and 6 bases at J; junction bases unmatched: 17. The CDR3 consists of 16 residues. Germline V lookup: CDR1 ENHRY, CDR2 SYGVKD. The CDR3 reads CATTPVDDGRGNEQFF. The DNA of the CDR3 is TGTGCCACCACTCCAGTGGATGACGGGAGGGGCAATGAGCAGTTCTTC.

The chain employs TRBV20-1 and TRBJ1-2; D possibly corresponds to TRBD1 (5 bases). This CDR3 is 13 amino acids long. Trimming removed 3 bases from V and 3 bases from J, with 11 bases in between. The germline V gene encodes CDR1 DFQATT and CDR2 SNEGSKA (reference sequence). CDR3 bases: TGCAGTGCTAGTGGGAGGGGCGACTATGGCTACACCTTC. It translates to CSASGRGDYGYTF.

This chain uses TRBV11-2 with TRBJ1-1, with D unclear. V dropped 0 bases and J dropped 10 bases, with 12 bases sitting between them. The CDR3 loop spans 13 amino acids. Germline values: CDR1 SGHAT, CDR2 FQNNGV. CDR3 in DNA: TGTGCCAGCAGCTTAGATCTTGTTAGTGGAGCTTTCTTT. Protein: CASSLDLVSGAFF. Using reference TRBV11-2 and TRBJ1-1 for the parts outside the CDR3, the full variable domain is EAGVAQSPRYKIIEKRQSVAFWCNPISGHATLYWYQQILGQGPKLLIQFQNNGVVDDSQLPKDRFSAERLKGVDSTLKIQPAKLEDSAVYLCASSLDLVSGAFFGQGTRLTVV.

This chain joins TRBV5-6 and TRBJ2-3; TRBD2 aligns across 8 bases. In germline, CDR1 is SGHDT, CDR2 YYEEEE. The CDR3 length is 16 residues. V gave up 1 base and J gave up 5 bases; unmatched junction bases: 9. The CDR3 DNA follows: TGTGCCAGCAGCTTGTTCTGGCGGGAGGCCGGAGATACGCAGTATTTT. This codes for CASSLFWREAGDTQYF.

V is TRBV7-2 and J is TRBJ1-1; 9 bases match TRBD1. CDR3 size: 15 residues. V shed 3 bases, J shed 0 bases, and the junction held 2 bases outside the gene matches. Germline values: CDR1 SGHTA, CDR2 FQGNSA. The DNA for the CDR3 is TGTGCCAGCAGCTTCAGACAGGGGGTGAACACTGAAGCTTTCTTT. This translates into CASSFRQGVNTEAFF.

The V and J genes are TRBV6-6 and TRBJ2-1; 7 positions agree with TRBD1. CDR1 is MNHNY, CDR2 SVGAGI, per germline (reference sequence). V gave up 4 bases and J gave up 2 bases; unmatched junction bases: 8. The CDR3 contains 16 residues. CDR3 sequence reads: CASSSGKGAAYNEQFF. Written as DNA, the CDR3 is TGTGCCAGCAGTTCGGGAAAGGGGGCGGCCTACAATGAGCAGTTCTTC.

The chain employs TRBV6-5 and TRBJ1-5; D is perhaps TRBD1 (6 bases). The germline V and J ends were trimmed by 5 bases and 1 base, with 9 bases remaining between them. This CDR3 contains 14 residues. Germline CDR1 reads MNHEY; CDR2 reads SVGAGI. The CDR3 DNA reads TGTGCCAGCAGTCGGGACACCAGCAATCAGCCCCAGCATTTT. This encodes CASSRDTSNQPQHF.

This chain uses TRBV9 with TRBJ2-1; 7 nucleotides match TRBD1. V shed 3 bases and J 1 base; nucleotides not matched to a gene: 4. Germline V gene lookup returns CDR1 SGDLS and CDR2 YYNGEE. The CDR3 totals 15 residues. In DNA form, the CDR3 reads TGTGCCAGCAGCGGACAGGGCCTTTCCTACAATGAGCAGTTCTTC. This translates into CASSGQGLSYNEQFF.

The chain is built from TRBV19 and TRBJ1-2, with 9 nucleotides matching TRBD1. CDR3 length: 14 residues. V lost 6 bases and J lost 3; bases outside the gene matches: 5. Germline V CDR1 and CDR2: LNHDA, SQIVND (reference sequence). This chain's CDR3 is CASRVQGADYGYTF. The CDR3, as DNA: TGTGCCAGTAGGGTACAGGGGGCAGACTATGGCTACACCTTC.

This sequence joins TRBV5-6 and TRBJ2-3, with 7 bases fitting TRBD2. The CDR3 length is 16 residues. Germline loops: CDR1 SGHDT, CDR2 YYEEEE. V dropped 0 bases and J dropped 4; count of bases not matched to a gene: 8. CDR3 sequence: CASSLAFAGRADTQYF. CDR3 sequence (DNA): TGTGCCAGCAGCTTGGCCTTTGCGGGGAGGGCAGATACGCAGTATTTT.

CDR3: CASSPGSSQPQHF. CDR3 DNA sequence: TGTGCCAGCAGTCCGGGTTCGAGTCAGCCCCAGCATTTT. This chain joins TRBV28 and TRBJ1-5; D unclear. The CDR3 runs 13 residues. Trimming cost V 5 bases and J 6 bases, with 11 bases left between them. Germline loops: CDR1 MDHEN, CDR2 SYDVKM.

The chain couples TRBV11-2 to TRBJ1-1, with a tentative D call TRBD1 (6 bases). Trimming shortened V by 0 bases and J by 2 bases, and 13 bases separated the two germline ends. Germline V gives CDR1 SGHAT, CDR2 FQNNGV. The CDR3 is made up of 16 amino acids. For the CDR3, the DNA is TGTGCCAGCAGCTTAGAGGGGGGGGCCCACAACACTGAAGCTTTCTTT. Amino acid sequence: CASSLEGGAHNTEAFF.

The chain couples TRBV18 to TRBJ2-1, with 10 bases that match TRBD1. The V and J ends lost 3 bases and 8 bases, in that order; junction bases with no gene match: 4. The CDR3 covers 14 residues. The germline CDR1 and CDR2 sequences are KGHSH and LQKENI. The DNA of the CDR3 is TGTGCCAGCTCACCGGGACAGGGGACCGATGAGCAGTTCTTC. Translation gives CASSPGQGTDEQFF.